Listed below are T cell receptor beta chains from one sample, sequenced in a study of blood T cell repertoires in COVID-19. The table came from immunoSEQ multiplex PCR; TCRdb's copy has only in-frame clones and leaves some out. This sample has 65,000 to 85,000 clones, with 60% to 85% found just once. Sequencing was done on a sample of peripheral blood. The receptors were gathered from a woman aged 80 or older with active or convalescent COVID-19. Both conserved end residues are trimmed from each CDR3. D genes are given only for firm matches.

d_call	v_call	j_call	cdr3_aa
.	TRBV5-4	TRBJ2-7	ASSPGLSYEQY
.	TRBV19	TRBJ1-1	ASKEPRNTEAF
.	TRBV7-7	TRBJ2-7	ASSLRLGGSYEQY
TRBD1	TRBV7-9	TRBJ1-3	ASSVRRTGTGNTIY
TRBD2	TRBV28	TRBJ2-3	ASSLFGRDTDTQY
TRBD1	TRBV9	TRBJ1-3	ASSPLTGDGNTIY
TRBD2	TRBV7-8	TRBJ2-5	ASSLEEGWVAGLEETQY
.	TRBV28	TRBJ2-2	ASSYLWQKHTGELF
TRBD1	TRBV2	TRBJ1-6	ASRAPGQGAESPLH
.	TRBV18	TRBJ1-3	ASSPTFRPGNSGNTIY
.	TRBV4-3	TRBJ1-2	ASSQMVWQNYGYT
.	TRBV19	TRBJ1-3	ASSIFSVLLGGFFAGNTIY
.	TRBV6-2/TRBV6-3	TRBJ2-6	ASSPTGSGANVLT
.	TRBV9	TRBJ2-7	ASSLGHSGEQY
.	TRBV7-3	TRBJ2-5	ASSLVGARQETQY
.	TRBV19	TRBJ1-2	ASTSQLGLYGYT
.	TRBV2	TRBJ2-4	ASSPSAALARIAKNIQY
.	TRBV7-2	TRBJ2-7	ASSFRSPLEQY
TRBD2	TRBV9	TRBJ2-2	ASSVGLAGGYTGELF
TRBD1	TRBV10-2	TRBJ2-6	ASSDQGAGANVLT
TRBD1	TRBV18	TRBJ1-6	ASSPFRGSSSPLY
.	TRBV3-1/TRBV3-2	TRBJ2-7	ASSQISGLGEQY
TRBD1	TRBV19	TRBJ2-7	AKGRGRAR
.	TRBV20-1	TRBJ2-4	SASARNIQY
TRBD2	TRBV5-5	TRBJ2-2	ASSLGLASNTGELF
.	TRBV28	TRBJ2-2	ASSFAGTGTGELF
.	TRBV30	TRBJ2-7	AWKPKSGIEQY
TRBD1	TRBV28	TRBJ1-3	ASRGADRRRSSGNTIY
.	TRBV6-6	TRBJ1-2	ASRDSGGGGYGYT
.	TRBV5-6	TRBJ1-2	ASSSVGARFYGYT
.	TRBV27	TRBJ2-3	ASSLIRADTQY
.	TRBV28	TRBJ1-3	ASSFLGGNGNTIY
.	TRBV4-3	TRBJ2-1	ASSSRPQGRSGQF
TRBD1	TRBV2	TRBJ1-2	ASRPGQGRGYT
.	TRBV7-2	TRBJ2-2	ASSLNSRGNTGELF
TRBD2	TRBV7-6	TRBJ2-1	ASSLDSASGRYEQF
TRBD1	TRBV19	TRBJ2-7	ASSIARGLYEQY
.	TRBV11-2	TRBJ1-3	ATTAFGGSGNTIY
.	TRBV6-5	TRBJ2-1	ASRATGTLNNEQF
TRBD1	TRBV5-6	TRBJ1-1	ASSGTGVRGEAF
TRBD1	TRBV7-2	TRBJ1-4	ASSLKGQVNEKLF
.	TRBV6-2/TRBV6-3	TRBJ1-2	ASSYSSYGYT
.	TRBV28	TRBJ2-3	ASSFDMVTTEQY
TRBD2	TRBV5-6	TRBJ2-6	ASSLYRLAGGHGANVLT
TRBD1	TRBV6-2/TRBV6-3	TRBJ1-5	ASSYPGGHYQPQH
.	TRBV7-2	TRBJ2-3	ASSLAGRSTDTQY
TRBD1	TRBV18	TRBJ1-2	ASSPSGQGGSGYT
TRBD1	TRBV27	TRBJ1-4	ASSFSDRMANEKLF
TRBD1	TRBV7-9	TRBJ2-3	ASSLVPGQGLSTDTQY
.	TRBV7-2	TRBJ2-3	ASNEYLATDTQY